This entry lists 6 T cell receptor beta chains sequenced from one sample in a study of T cell responses to AZD1222 COVID-19 vaccine. TCRdb's table, derived via immunoSEQ multiplex PCR, lists solely in-frame clones and lacks some. The repertoire includes some 120,000 clones, about 90% of them detected once, and roughly 1.6% sits in the top ten. The sequenced sample was peripheral blood, obtained 28 days after the second AZD1222 dose. The receptors stem from an adult who received the AZD1222 COVID-19 vaccine.

For the CDR3, the DNA is TGTGCCACCAGCAGAGATCGGGAAGAAGGCTACACCTTC. This codes for CATSRDREEGYTF. This chain links TRBV15 with TRBJ1-2, with D unresolved. The CDR3 is made up of 13 amino acids. V was cut by 0 bases and J by 8 bases, with 10 bases left in between. The germline V gene encodes CDR1 LNHNV and CDR2 YYDKDF (reference sequence).

The chain uses TRBV27 and TRBJ2-3, with TRBD1 matching 7 bases. Germline CDR1 and CDR2: MNHEY and SMNVEV (reference sequence). V lost 5 bases and J lost 10; bases outside the gene matches: 6. The CDR3 loop spans 12 amino acids. As DNA, the CDR3 is TGTGCCAGCAGTCCGGGGCAGGGGGCGCAGTATTTT. Amino acid sequence: CASSPGQGAQYF.

For this clone: Other nucleotide sequences in the sample specify the same CDR3. This chain links TRBV11-2 with TRBJ1-3; D uncertain. The ends were cut back, 1 base at V and 7 bases at J, with 11 bases in the middle. CDR1 and CDR2 from the germline V gene are SGHAT and FQNNGV. The CDR3 has 14 amino acids. The CDR3 bases are TGTGCCAGCAGCTTAGGGCAGATCGGGAACACCATATATTTT. Its protein is CASSLGQIGNTIYF.

This clone was seen more than once but under ten times. This sequence joins TRBV5-1 and TRBJ2-2; D is ambiguous. Trimming took off 5 bases at V and 2 bases at J, with 13 bases between the two ends. There are 15 residues in the CDR3. Germline V gene data show CDR1 as SGHRS and CDR2 as YFSETQ. CDR3 nucleotides: TGCGCCAGCAGGGACCCATCTTTCAACACCGGGGAGCTGTTTTTT. Protein sequence: CASRDPSFNTGELFF.

This rearrangement joins TRBV9 to TRBJ2-3; TRBD2 matches 14 bases. There are 17 residues in the CDR3. The V segment lost 0 bases and the J segment 1 base; nucleotides outside the gene matches: 1. In germline, CDR1 is SGDLS, CDR2 YYNGEE. CDR3 sequence: CASSVGGLAGGTDTQYF. The CDR3 DNA follows: TGTGCCAGCAGCGTAGGGGGACTAGCGGGAGGCACAGATACGCAGTATTTT.

The chain recombines TRBV3-1 (or the pseudogene TRBV3-2) with TRBJ2-5; 11 nucleotides match TRBD2. This CDR3 region has 17 residues. J gave up 5 bases and V 1 base, and 9 bases lay outside the gene matches. The germline V gene has CDR1 LGHDT and CDR2 YNNKEL (reference sequence). CDR3 residues: CASSQAGTSGTSETQYF. CDR3 nucleotides: TGTGCCAGCAGCCAAGCCGGGACTAGCGGCACCTCGGAGACCCAGTACTTC.